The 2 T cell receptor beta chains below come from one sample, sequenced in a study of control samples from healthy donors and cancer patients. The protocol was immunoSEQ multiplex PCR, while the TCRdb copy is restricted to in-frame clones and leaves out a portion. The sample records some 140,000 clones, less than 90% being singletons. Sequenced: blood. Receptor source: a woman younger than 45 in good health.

In nucleotides, the CDR3 is TGCGCCAGCAGCTGGGAACAGGGTAACTATGGCTACACCTTC. Translating it yields CASSWEQGNYGYTF. The chain joins TRBV5-1 to TRBJ1-2; perhaps TRBD1 as D (6 bases). Germline V gene data show CDR1 as SGHRS and CDR2 as YFSETQ. The V and J ends lost 3 bases and 1 base respectively, with 10 bases between them. The CDR3 has 14 residues.

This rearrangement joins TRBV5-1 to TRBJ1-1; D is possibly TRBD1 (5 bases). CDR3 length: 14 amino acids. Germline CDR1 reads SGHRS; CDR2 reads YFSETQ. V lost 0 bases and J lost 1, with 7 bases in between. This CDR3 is CASSLAQGNTEAFF. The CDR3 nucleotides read TGCGCCAGCAGCTTGGCCCAGGGGAACACTGAAGCTTTCTTT.